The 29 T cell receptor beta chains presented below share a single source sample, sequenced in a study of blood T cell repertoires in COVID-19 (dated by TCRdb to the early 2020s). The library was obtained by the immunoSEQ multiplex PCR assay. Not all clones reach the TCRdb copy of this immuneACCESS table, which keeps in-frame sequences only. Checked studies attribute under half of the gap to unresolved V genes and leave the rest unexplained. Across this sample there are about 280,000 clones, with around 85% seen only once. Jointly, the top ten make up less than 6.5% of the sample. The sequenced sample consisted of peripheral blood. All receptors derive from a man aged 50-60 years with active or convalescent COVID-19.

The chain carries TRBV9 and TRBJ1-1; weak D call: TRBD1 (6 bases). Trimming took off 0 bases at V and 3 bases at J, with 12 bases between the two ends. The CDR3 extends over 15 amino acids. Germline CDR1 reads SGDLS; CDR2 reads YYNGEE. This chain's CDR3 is CASSVGYAGDTEAFF. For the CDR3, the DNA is TGTGCCAGCAGCGTAGGCTACGCAGGGGACACTGAAGCTTTCTTT.

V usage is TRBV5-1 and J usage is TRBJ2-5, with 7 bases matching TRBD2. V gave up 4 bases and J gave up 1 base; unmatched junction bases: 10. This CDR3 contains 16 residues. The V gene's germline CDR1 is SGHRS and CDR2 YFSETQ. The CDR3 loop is CASSLAPAGTQETQYF. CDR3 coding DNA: TGCGCCAGCAGCCTGGCCCCAGCGGGGACCCAAGAGACCCAGTACTTC.

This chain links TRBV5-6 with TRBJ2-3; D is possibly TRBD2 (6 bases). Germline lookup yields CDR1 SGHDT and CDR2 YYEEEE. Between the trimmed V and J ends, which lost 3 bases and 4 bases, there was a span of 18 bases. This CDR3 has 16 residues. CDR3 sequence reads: CASSSLERRGADTQYF. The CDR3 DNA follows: TGTGCCAGCAGCTCCCTAGAGAGGAGGGGCGCAGATACGCAGTATTTT.

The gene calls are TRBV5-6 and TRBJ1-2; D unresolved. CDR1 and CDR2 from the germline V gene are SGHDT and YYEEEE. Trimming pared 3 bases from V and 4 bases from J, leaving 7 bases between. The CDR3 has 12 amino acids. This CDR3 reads CASSSGPYGYTF. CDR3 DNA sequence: TGTGCCAGCAGCTCGGGTCCCTATGGCTACACCTTC.

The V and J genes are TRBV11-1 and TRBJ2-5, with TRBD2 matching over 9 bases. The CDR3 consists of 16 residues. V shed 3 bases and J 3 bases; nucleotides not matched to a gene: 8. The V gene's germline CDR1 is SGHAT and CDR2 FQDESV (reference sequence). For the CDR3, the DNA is TGTGCCAGCAGCTTGCTGACTAGCGGTTCAGAAGAGACCCAGTACTTC. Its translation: CASSLLTSGSEETQYF.

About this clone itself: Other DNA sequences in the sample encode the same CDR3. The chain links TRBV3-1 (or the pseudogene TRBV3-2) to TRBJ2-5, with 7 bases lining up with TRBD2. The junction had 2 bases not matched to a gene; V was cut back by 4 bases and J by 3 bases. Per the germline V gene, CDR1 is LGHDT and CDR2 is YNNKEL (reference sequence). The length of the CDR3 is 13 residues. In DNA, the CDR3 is TGTGCCAGCAGCCGCCGGGGGGAAGAGACCCAGTACTTC. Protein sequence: CASSRRGEETQYF.

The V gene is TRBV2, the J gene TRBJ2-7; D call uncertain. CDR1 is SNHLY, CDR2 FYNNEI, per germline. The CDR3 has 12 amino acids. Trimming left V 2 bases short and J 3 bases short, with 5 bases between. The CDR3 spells CASSEQRYEQYF. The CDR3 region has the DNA TGTGCCAGCAGTGAACAGCGCTACGAGCAGTACTTC.

CDR3 region: CASKLQGRVGNSPLHF. DNA for the CDR3: TGTGCCAGTAAATTACAGGGCAGAGTTGGCAATTCACCCCTCCACTTT. The V and J genes are TRBV19 and TRBJ1-6; D might be TRBD1 (6 bases). Trimming removed 7 bases from V and 7 bases from J, with 20 bases in between. CDR3 length: 16 amino acids. The germline V gene encodes CDR1 LNHDA and CDR2 SQIVND (reference sequence).

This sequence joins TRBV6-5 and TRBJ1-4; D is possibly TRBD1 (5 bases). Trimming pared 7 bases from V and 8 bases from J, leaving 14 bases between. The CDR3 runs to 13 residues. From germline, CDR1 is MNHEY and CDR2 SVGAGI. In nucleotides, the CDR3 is TGTGCCAGCAAGGTGGACACCCTAGAAAAACTGTTTTTT. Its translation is CASKVDTLEKLFF.

The CDR3 nucleotides are TGTGCCAGCAGTTACGCCGAGAATCAGCCCCAGCATTTT. Protein sequence: CASSYAENQPQHF. The V and J genes are TRBV6-5 and TRBJ1-5; D gene unclear. The CDR3 has 13 amino acids. Deletions cut 2 bases from V and 4 bases from J, with 6 bases between. The germline gives CDR1 MNHEY, CDR2 SVGAGI.

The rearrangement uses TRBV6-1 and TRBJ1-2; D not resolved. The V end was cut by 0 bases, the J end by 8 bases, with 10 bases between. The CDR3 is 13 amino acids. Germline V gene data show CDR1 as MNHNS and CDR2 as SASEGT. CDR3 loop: CASSEAGPMGYTF. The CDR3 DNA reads TGTGCCAGCAGTGAAGCGGGCCCTATGGGCTACACCTTC.

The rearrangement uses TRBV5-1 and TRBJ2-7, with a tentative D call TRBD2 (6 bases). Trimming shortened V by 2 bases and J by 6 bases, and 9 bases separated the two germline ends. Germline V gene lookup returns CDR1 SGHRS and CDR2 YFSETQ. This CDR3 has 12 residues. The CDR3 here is CASSLTGVEQYF. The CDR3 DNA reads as TGCGCCAGCAGCTTAACGGGGGTCGAGCAGTACTTC.

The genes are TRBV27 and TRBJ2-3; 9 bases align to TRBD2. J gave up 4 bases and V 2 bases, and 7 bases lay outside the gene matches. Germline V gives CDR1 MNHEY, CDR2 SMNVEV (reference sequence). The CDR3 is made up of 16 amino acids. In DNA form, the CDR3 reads TGTGCCAGCAGTTTACGGGCGGGAGGGCCGTCAGATACGCAGTATTTT. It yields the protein CASSLRAGGPSDTQYF.

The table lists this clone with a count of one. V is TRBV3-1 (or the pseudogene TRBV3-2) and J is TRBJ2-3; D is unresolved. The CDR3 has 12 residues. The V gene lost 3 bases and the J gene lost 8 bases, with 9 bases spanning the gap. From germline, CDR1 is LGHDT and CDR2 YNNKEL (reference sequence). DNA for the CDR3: TGTGCCAGCAGCCACCCTCGCGGTACGCAGTATTTT. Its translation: CASSHPRGTQYF.

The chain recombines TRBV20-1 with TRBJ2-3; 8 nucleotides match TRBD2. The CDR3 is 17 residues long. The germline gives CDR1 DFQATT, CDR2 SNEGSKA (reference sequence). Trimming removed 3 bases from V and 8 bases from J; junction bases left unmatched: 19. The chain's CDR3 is CSASPVGSGEVGATQYF. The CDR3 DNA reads TGCAGTGCTAGTCCCGTGGGTAGCGGGGAGGTGGGGGCTACGCAGTATTTT.

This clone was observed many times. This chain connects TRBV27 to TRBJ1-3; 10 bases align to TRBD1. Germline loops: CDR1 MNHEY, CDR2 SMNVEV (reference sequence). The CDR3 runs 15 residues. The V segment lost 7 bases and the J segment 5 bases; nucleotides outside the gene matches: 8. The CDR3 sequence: CASMSPGQGRNTIYF. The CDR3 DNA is TGTGCCAGCATGTCTCCGGGACAGGGGCGAAACACCATATATTTT.

CDR3: CASSLRGWDQPQHF. The CDR3 DNA reads TGTGCCAGCAGCCTCAGGGGATGGGATCAGCCCCAGCATTTT. The chain has TRBV6-5 and TRBJ1-5, with D maybe TRBD1 (6 bases). Per the germline V gene, CDR1 is MNHEY and CDR2 is SVGAGI. There are 14 residues in the CDR3. The V gene lost 6 bases and the J gene lost 5 bases, with 14 bases spanning the gap.

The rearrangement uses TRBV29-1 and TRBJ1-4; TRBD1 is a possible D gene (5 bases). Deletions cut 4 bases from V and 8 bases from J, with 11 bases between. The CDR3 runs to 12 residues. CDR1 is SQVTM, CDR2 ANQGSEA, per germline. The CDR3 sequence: CSVGQSPEKLFF. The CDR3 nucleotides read TGCAGCGTTGGACAGTCCCCAGAAAAACTGTTTTTT.

In DNA form, the CDR3 reads TGCGCCAGCAGCTTGGACAGGGACACAGATACGCAGTATTTT. This codes for CASSLDRDTDTQYF. The chain couples TRBV5-1 to TRBJ2-3; D might be TRBD1 (6 bases). V dropped 0 bases and J dropped 2 bases, with 7 bases sitting between them. The CDR3 runs to 14 residues. Germline V lookup: CDR1 SGHRS, CDR2 YFSETQ.

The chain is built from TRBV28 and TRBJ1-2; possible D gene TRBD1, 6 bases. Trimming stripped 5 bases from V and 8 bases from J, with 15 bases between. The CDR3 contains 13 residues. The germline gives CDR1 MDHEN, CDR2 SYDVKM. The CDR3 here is CASSLRGARGYTF. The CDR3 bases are TGTGCCAGCAGTCTCCGGGGGGCGCGGGGCTACACCTTC.

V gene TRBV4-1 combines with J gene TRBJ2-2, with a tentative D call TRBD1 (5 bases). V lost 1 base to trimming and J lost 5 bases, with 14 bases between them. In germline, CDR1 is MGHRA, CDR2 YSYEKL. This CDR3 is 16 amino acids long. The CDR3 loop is CASSQGNSRVTGELFF. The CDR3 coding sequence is TGCGCCAGCAGCCAAGGTAACTCCAGGGTGACCGGGGAGCTGTTTTTT.

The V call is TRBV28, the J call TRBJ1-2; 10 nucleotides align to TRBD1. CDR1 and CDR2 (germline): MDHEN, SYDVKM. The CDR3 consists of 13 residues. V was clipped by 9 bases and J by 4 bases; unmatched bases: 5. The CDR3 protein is CASTGTGVYGYTF. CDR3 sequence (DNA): TGTGCCAGTACCGGGACAGGGGTCTATGGCTACACCTTC.

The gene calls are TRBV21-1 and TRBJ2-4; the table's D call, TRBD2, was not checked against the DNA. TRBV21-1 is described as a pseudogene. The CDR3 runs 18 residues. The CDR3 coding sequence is TGTGCCAGCAGAAACGGGGGCGGGGGTCCAAAGCGACGGAACATTCAGTACTTC. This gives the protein CASRNGGGGPKRRNIQYF.

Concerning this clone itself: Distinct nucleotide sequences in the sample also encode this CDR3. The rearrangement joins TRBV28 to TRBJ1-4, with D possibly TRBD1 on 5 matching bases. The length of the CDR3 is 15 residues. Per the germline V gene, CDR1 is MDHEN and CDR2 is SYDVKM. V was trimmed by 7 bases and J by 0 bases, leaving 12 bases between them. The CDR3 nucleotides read TGTGCCAGCATCGAAAGGGGTGCAACTAATGAAAAACTGTTTTTT. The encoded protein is CASIERGATNEKLFF.

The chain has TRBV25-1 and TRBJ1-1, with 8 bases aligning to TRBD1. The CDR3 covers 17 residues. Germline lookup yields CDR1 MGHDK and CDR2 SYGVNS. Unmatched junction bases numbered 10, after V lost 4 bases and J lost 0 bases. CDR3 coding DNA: TGTGCCAGCAGTGGTCGGACAGGGTCTTATATGAACACTGAAGCTTTCTTT. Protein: CASSGRTGSYMNTEAFF.

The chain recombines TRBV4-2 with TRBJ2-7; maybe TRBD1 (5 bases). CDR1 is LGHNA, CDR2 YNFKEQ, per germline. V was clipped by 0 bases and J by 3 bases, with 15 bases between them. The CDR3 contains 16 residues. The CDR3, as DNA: TGTGCCAGCAGCCAAGATTTAGGGGTAAGGGACTACGAGCAGTACTTC. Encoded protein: CASSQDLGVRDYEQYF.

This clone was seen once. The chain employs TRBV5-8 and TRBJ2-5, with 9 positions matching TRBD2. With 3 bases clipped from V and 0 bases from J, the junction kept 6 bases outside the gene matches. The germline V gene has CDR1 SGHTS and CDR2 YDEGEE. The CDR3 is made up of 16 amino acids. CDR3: CASSSGRGGYQETQYF. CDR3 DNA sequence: TGTGCCAGCAGCTCGGGGCGGGGGGGCTACCAAGAGACCCAGTACTTC.

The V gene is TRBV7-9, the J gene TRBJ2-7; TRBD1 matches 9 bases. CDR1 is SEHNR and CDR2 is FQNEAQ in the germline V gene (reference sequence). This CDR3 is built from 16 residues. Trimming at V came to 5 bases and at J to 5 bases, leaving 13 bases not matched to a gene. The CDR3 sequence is CASSDTTGTGIDEQYF. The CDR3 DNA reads TGTGCCAGCAGCGATACCACCGGGACAGGGATCGACGAGCAGTACTTC.

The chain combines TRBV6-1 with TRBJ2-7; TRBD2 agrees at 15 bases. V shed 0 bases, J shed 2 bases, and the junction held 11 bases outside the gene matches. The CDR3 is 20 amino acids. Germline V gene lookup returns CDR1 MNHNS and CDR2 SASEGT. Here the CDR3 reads CASSEALPGLAGGPTYEQYF. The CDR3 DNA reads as TGTGCCAGCAGTGAAGCGCTTCCTGGACTAGCGGGAGGGCCAACCTACGAGCAGTACTTC.